Below, 9 T cell receptor beta chains from the same sample are listed, as sequenced in a study of control samples from healthy donors and cancer patients. Clones were sequenced by immunoSEQ multiplex PCR, and TCRdb holds only the in-frame ones, with some missing. The sample includes around 28,000 clones, roughly 91% of them seen just once. Sequencing was performed on PBMCs. These receptors originate from a man aged 50-60 years with lung cancer.

The V and J genes are TRBV5-1 and TRBJ2-3; 7 bases are shared with TRBD2. V lost 0 bases and J lost 5; bases outside the gene matches: 3. The CDR3 length is 14 residues. The germline V gene has CDR1 SGHRS and CDR2 YFSETQ. The CDR3 DNA sequence: TGCGCCAGCAGCTTGGAGACTAGCCGAGATACGCAGTATTTT. Translation: CASSLETSRDTQYF. The full variable domain, completed using reference TRBV5-1 and TRBJ2-3, is KAGVTQTPRYLIKTRGQQVTLSCSPISGHRSVSWYQQTPGQGLQFLFEYFSETQRNKGNFPGRFSGRQFSNSRSEMNVSTLELGDSALYLCASSLETSRDTQYFGPGTRLTVL.

This chain links TRBV14 with TRBJ1-2, with D uncertain. Trimming shortened V by 0 bases and J by 8 bases, and 10 bases separated the two germline ends. Germline V lookup: CDR1 SGHDN, CDR2 FVKESK. The CDR3 totals 13 residues. The CDR3 region has the DNA TGTGCCAGCAGCCAAGATGGGTCGGGCGGCTACACCTTC. Protein sequence: CASSQDGSGGYTF.

The CDR3 DNA reads as TGTGCCAGCAGCCCTGACAGGTCGAGAGCCAAAAACATTCAGTACTTC. It is translated as CASSPDRSRAKNIQYF. The genes are TRBV3-1 (or the pseudogene TRBV3-2) and TRBJ2-4, with D tentatively TRBD1 (6 bases). In germline, CDR1 is LGHDT, CDR2 YNNKEL (reference sequence). V dropped 4 bases and J dropped 0 bases, with 13 bases sitting between them. This CDR3 is built from 16 residues.

This sequence joins TRBV18 and TRBJ1-2, with D unresolved. CDR3 length: 12 amino acids. With 1 base removed from V and 6 bases from J, the gap between germline ends came to 6 bases. Germline V CDR1 and CDR2: KGHSH, LQKENI. The CDR3 region has the DNA TGTGCCAGCTCACCACTAACGGATGGCTACACCTTC. Amino acid sequence: CASSPLTDGYTF. The complete variable domain, with remaining parts taken from reference TRBV18 and TRBJ1-2, reads NAGVMQNPRHLVRRRGQEARLRCSPMKGHSHVYWYRQLPEEGLKFMVYLQKENIIDESGMPKERFSAEFPKEGPSILRIQQVVRGDSAAYFCASSPLTDGYTFGSGTRLTVV.

The V call is TRBV14, the J call TRBJ1-1, with 8 bases fitting TRBD1. Losses at the gene ends were 6 bases for V and 5 bases for J; bases not matched to a gene: 8. The CDR3 loop spans 14 amino acids. Germline assignment: CDR1 SGHDN and CDR2 FVKESK. The CDR3, as DNA: TGTGCCAGCAGTCGCAACGACAGGGGTACTGAAGCTTTCTTT. Its protein product is CASSRNDRGTEAFF.

This clone appeared once. This chain connects TRBV4-3 to TRBJ1-4; D remains unclear. The CDR3 runs to 17 residues. V gave up 0 bases and J gave up 5 bases, with 16 bases separating them. Germline V CDR1 and CDR2: LGHNA, YSLEER. In nucleotides, the CDR3 is TGCGCCAGCAGCCAAGATATCGACGGACTGAGGAATGAAAAACTGTTTTTT. It codes for CASSQDIDGLRNEKLFF.

The rearrangement joins TRBV9 to TRBJ2-3, with TRBD2 matching 8 bases. The CDR3 is 15 amino acids. Germline values: CDR1 SGDLS, CDR2 YYNGEE. J lost 5 bases, V lost 0 bases, and 5 bases had no gene match. The CDR3 reads CASSVGALAGDTQYF. The CDR3 nucleotides are TGTGCCAGCAGCGTAGGAGCCCTAGCGGGAGATACGCAGTATTTT.

The CDR3 coding sequence is TGTGCTAGTGCCTTCCAACCGACTAATGAAAAACTGTTTTTT. As protein: CASAFQPTNEKLFF. V is TRBV12-5 and J is TRBJ1-4; D is unclear. Germline V gene sequence: CDR1 LGHNT, CDR2 FRNRAP. This CDR3 is built from 14 residues. V lost 7 bases and J lost 2, with 11 bases in between. Based on the CDR3 plus reference TRBV12-5 and TRBJ1-4, the full variable domain is DARVTQTPRHKVTEMGQEVTMRCQPILGHNTVFWYRQTMMQGLELLAYFRNRAPLDDSGMPKDRFSAEMPDATLATLKIQPSEPRDSAVYFCASAFQPTNEKLFFGSGTQLSVL.

The V and J genes are TRBV3-1 (or the pseudogene TRBV3-2) and TRBJ1-6, with D perhaps matching TRBD1 (5 bases). The CDR3 has 15 residues. Germline assignment: CDR1 LGHDT and CDR2 YNNKEL (reference sequence). V lost 7 bases, J lost 9 bases, and 19 bases lay in between. The CDR3 DNA sequence: TGTGCCAGCACCCCGAGTTTGGGGGTTGGTTCACCCCTCCACTTT. Translating it yields CASTPSLGVGSPLHF.